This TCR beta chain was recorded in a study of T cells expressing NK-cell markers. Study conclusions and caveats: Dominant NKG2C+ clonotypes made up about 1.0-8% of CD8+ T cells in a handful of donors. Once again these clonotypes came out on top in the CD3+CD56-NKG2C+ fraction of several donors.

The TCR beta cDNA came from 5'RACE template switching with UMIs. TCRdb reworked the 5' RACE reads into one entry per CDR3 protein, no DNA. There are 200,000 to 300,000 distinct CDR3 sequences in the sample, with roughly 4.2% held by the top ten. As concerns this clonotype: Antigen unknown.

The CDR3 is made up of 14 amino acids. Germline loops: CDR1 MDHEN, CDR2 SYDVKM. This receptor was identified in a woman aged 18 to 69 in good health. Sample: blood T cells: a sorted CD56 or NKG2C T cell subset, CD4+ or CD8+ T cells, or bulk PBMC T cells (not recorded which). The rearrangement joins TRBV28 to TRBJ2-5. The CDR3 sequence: CASSLVGRQETQYF.